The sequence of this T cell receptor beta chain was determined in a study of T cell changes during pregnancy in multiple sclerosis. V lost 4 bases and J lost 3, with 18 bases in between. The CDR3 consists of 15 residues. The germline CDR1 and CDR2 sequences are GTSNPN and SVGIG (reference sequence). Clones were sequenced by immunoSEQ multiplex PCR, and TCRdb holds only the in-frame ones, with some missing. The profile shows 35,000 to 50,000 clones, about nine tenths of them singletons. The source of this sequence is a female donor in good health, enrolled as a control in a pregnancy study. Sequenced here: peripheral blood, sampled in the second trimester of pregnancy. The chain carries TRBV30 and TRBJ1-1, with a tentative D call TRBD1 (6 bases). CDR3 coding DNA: TGTGCCTGGACCGACTCCCAGGGGAGGGACACTGAAGCTTTCTTT. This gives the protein CAWTDSQGRDTEAFF. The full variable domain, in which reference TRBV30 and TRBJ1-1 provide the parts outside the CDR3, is SQTIHQWPATLVQPVGSPLSLECTVEGTSNPNLYWYRQAAGRGLQLLFYSVGIGQISSEVPQNLSASRPQDRQFILSSKKLLLSDSGFYLCAWTDSQGRDTEAFFGQGTRLTVV.